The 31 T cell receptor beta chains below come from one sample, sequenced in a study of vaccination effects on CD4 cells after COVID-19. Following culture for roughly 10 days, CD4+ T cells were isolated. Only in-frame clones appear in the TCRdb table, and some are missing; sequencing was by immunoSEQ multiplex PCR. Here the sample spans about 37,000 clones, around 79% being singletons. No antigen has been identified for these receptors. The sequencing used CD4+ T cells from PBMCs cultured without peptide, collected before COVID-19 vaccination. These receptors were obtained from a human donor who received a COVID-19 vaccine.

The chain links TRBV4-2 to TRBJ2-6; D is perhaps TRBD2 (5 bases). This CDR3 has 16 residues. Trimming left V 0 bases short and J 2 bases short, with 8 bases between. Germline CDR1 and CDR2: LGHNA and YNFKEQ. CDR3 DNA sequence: TGTGCCAGCAGCCAAGATGGAGGAGCTGGGGCCAACGTCCTGACTTTC. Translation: CASSQDGGAGANVLTF.

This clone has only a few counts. The CDR3 region is CASSARDIQYF. The CDR3 region has the DNA TGCGCCAGCAGCGCGCGGGACATACAGTACTTC. V usage is TRBV5-1 and J usage is TRBJ2-7; D may correspond to TRBD1 or TRBD2 (6 bases each). The CDR3 totals 11 residues. The germline CDR1 and CDR2 sequences are SGHRS and YFSETQ. Trimming removed 4 bases at V and 10 bases at J, with 12 bases between.

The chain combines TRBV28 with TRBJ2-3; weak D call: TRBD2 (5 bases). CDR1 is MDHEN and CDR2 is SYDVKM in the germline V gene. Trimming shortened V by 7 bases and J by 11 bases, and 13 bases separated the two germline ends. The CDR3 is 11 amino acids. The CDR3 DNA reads TGTGCCAGCACCATGGGCCGGGGGCAGTATTTT. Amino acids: CASTMGRGQYF.

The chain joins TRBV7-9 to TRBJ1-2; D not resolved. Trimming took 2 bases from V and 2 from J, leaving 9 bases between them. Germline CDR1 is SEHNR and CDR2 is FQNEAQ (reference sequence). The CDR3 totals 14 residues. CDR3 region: CASSLNAGNYGYTF. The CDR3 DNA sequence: TGTGCCAGCAGCTTAAACGCAGGCAACTATGGCTACACCTTC.

This CDR3 is CASTMTDMNTEAFF. The CDR3 DNA reads TGTGCCAGTACCATGACAGATATGAACACTGAAGCTTTCTTT. The rearrangement uses TRBV19 and TRBJ1-1, with D perhaps TRBD1 (5 bases). V was shortened by 7 bases and J by 0 bases, with 12 bases between the two germline ends. The germline gives CDR1 LNHDA, CDR2 SQIVND (reference sequence). The CDR3 spans 14 residues. The complete variable domain, with remaining parts taken from reference TRBV19 and TRBJ1-1, reads DGGITQSPKYLFRKEGQNVTLSCEQNLNHDAMYWYRQDPGQGLRLIYYSQIVNDFQKGDIAEGYSVSREKKESFPLTVTSAQKNPTAFYLCASTMTDMNTEAFFGQGTRLTVV.

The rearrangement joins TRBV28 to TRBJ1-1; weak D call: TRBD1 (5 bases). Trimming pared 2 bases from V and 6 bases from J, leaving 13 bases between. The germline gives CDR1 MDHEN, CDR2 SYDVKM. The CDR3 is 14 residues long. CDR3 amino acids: CASSLPGSVPEAFF. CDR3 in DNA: TGTGCCAGCAGTTTACCAGGGAGCGTGCCTGAAGCTTTCTTT.

The CDR3 DNA reads as TGCGCCAGCAGCCCTGGACAGGGGAGAGCTTTCTTT. Translating it yields CASSPGQGRAFF. This chain joins TRBV5-1 and TRBJ1-1, with TRBD1 matching 9 bases. Germline CDR1 is SGHRS and CDR2 is YFSETQ. The V gene end was trimmed by 4 bases and the J gene end by 10 bases; junction bases not matched to a gene: 5. The CDR3 loop spans 12 amino acids.

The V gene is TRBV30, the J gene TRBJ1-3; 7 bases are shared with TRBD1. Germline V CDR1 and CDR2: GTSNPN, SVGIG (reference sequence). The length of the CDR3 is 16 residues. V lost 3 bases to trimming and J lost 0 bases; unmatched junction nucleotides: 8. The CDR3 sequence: CAWRITGVTSGNTIYF. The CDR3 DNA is TGTGCCTGGAGAATCACAGGGGTTACCTCTGGAAACACCATATATTTT.

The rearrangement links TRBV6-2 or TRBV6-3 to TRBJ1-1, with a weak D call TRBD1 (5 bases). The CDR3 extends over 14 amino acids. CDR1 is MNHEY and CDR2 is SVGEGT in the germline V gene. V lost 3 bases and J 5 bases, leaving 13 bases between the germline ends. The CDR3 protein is CASSYGGLGTEAFF. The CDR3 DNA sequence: TGTGCCAGCAGTTATGGGGGATTGGGGACTGAAGCTTTCTTT.

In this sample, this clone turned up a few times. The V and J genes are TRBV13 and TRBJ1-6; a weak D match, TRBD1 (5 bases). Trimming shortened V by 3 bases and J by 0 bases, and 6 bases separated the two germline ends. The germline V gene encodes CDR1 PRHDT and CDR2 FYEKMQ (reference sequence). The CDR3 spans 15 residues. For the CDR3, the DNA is TGTGCCAGCAGCTTTGACAGCTCCTATAATTCACCCCTCCACTTT. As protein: CASSFDSSYNSPLHF.

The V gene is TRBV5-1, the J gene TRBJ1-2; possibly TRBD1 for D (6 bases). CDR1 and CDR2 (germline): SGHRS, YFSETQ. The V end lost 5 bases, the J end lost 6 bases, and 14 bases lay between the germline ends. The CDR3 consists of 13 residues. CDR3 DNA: TGCGCCAGCAGACCTGACAGGTACGATGGCTACACCTTC. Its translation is CASRPDRYDGYTF.

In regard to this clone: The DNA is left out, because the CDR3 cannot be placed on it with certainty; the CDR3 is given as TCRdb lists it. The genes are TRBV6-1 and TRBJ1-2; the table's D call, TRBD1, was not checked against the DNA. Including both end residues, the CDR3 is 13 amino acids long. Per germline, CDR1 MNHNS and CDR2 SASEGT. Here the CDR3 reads CASSEVGTGASSF.

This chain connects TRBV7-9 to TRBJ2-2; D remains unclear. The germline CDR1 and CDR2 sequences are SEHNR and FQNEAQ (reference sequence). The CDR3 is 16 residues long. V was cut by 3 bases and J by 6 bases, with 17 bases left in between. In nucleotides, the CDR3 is TGTGCCAGCAGCTTCTCGGCCTATACCTCGGCCGGGGAGCTGTTTTTT. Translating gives CASSFSAYTSAGELFF.

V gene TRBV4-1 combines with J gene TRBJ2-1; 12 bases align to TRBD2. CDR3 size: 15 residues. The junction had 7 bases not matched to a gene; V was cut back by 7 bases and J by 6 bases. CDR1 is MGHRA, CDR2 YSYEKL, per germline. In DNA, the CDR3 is TGCGCCAGCACCAGACTAGCGGGAGTTGGCAATGAGCAGTTCTTC. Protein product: CASTRLAGVGNEQFF.

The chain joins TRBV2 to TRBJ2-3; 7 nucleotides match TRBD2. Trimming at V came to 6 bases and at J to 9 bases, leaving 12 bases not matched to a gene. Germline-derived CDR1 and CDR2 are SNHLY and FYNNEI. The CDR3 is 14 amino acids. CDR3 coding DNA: TGTGCCAGCAGGGAGCGGGACCCCTTCAAGACGCAGTATTTT. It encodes CASRERDPFKTQYF.

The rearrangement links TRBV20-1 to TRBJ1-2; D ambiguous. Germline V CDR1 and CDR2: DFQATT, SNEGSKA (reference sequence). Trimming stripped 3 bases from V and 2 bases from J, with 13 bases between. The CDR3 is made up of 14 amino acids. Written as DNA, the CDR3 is TGCAGTGCTAGTCCAGGTTCCGCCAACTATGGCTACACCTTC. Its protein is CSASPGSANYGYTF.

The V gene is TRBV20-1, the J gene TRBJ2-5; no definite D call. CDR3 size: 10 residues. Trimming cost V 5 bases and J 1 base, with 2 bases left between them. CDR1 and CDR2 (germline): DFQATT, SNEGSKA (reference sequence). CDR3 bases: TGCAGTGCTTCCCAAGAGACCCAGTACTTC. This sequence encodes CSASQETQYF.

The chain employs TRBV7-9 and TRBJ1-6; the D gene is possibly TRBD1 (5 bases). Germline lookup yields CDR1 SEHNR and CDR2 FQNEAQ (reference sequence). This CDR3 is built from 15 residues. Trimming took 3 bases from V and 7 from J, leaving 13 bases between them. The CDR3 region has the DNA TGTGCCAGCAGCTTCGAGGGGACGGGGAATTCACCCCTCCACTTT. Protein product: CASSFEGTGNSPLHF.

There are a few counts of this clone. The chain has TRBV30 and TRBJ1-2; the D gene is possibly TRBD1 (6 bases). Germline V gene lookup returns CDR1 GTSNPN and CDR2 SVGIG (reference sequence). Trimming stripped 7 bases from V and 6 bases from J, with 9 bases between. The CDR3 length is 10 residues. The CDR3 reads CAYNRDGYTF. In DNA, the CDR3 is TGTGCCTATAACAGGGATGGCTACACCTTC.

CDR3 amino acids: CASSLPGGEQFF. CDR3 sequence (DNA): TGTGCCAGCAGTCTACCGGGGGGTGAGCAGTTCTTC. The chain links TRBV6-5 to TRBJ2-1, with TRBD2 matching 7 bases. The germline V gene has CDR1 MNHEY and CDR2 SVGAGI. With 5 bases clipped from V and 9 bases from J, the junction kept 4 bases outside the gene matches. The CDR3 consists of 12 residues.

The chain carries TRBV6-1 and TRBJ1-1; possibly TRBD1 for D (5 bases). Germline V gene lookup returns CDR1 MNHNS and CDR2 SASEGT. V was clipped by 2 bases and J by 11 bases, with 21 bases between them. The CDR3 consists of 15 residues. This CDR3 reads CASSEIRKGGWGAFF. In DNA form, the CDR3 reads TGTGCCAGCAGTGAAATTAGGAAGGGCGGCTGGGGGGCTTTCTTT.

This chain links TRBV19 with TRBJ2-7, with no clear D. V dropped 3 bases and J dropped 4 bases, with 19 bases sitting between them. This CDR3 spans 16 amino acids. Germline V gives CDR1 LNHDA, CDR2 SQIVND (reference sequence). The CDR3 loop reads CASSISHGSTPYEQYF. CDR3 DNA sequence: TGTGCCAGTAGTATTAGTCATGGTTCTACACCATACGAGCAGTACTTC.

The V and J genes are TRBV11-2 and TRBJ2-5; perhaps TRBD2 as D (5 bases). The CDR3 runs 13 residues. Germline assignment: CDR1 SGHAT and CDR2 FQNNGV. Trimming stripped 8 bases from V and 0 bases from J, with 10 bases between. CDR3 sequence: CASQRSYQETQYF. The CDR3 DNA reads TGTGCCAGCCAGCGGAGCTACCAAGAGACCCAGTACTTC.

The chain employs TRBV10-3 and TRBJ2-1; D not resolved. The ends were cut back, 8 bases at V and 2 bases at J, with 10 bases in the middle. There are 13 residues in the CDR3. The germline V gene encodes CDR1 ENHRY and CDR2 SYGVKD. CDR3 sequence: CAISGSTYNEQFF. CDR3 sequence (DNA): TGTGCCATCTCGGGTTCGACCTACAATGAGCAGTTCTTC.

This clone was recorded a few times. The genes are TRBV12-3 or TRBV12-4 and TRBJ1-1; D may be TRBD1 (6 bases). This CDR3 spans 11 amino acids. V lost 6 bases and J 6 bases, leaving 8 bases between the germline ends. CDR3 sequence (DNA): TGTGCCAGCAGGCGGACAGCTGAAGCTTTCTTT. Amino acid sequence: CASRRTAEAFF.

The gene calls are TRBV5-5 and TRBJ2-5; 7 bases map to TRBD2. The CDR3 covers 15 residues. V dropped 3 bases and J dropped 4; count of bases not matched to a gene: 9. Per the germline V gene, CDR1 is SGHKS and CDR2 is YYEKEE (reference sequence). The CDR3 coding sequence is TGTGCCAGCAGCTGGGGTGGGTCTAGCGGAGAGACCCAGTACTTC. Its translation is CASSWGGSSGETQYF.

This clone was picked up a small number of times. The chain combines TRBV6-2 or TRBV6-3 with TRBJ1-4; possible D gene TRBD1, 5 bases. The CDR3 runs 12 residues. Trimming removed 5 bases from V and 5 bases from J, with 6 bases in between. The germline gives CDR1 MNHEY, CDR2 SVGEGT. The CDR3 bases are TGTGCCAGCAGTCGACAGAATGAAAAACTGTTTTTT. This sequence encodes CASSRQNEKLFF.

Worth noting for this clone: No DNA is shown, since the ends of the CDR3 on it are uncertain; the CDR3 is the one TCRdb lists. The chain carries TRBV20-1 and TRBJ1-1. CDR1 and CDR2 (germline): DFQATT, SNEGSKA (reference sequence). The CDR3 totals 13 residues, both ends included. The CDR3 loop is CSASTSGLTEAFF.

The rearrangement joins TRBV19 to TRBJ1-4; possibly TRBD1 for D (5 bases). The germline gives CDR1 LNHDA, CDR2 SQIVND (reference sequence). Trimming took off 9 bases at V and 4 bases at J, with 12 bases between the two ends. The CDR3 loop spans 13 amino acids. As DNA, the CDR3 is TGTGCCAGCCGGGGGTCAAGTAATGAAAAACTGTTTTTT. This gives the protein CASRGSSNEKLFF.

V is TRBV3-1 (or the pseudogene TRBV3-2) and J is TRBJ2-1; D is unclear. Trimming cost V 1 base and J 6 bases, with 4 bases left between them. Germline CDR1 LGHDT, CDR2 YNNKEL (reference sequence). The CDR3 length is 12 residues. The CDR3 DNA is TGTGCCAGCAGCCAAGTCGTCAATGAGCAGTTCTTC. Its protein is CASSQVVNEQFF.

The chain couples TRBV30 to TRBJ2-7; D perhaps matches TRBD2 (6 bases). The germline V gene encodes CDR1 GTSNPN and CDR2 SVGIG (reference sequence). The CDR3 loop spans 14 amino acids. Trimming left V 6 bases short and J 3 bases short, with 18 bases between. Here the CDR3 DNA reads TGTGCCTGCACACCGGGACGGCGGGGCTACGAGCAGTACTTC. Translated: CACTPGRRGYEQYF.